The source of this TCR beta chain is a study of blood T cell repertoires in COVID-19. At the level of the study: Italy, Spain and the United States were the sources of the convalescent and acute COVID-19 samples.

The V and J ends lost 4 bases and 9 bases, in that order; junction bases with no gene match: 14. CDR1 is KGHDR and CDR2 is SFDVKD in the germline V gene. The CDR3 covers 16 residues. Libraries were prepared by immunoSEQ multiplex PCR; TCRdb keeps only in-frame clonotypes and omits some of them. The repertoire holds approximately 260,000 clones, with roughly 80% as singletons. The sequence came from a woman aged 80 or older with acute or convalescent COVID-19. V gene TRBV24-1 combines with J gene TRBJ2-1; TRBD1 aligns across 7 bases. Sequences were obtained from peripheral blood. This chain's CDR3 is CATSDLPTGIRSEQFF. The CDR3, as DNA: TGTGCCACCAGTGACCTACCGACAGGGATCAGGAGTGAGCAGTTCTTC.